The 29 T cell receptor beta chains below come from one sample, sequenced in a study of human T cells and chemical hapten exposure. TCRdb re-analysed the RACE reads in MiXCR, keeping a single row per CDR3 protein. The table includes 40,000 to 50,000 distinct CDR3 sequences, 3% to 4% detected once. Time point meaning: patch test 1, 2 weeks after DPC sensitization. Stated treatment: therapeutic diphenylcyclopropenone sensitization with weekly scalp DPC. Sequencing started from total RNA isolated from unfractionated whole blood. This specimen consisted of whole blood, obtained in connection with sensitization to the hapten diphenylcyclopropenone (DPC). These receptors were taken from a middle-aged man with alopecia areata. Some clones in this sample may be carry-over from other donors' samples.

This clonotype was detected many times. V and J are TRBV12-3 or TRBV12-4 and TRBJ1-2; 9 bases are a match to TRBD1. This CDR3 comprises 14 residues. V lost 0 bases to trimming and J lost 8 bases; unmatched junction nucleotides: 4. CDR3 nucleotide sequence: TGTGCCAGCAGTTTAGCACAGGGGGCGCGAGGCTACACCTTC. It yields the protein CASSLAQGARGYTF.

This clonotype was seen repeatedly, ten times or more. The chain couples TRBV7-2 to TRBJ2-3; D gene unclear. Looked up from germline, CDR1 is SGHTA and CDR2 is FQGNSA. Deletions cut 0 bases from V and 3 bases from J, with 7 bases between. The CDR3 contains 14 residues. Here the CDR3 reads CASSLARWTDTQYF. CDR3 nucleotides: TGTGCCAGCAGCTTAGCAAGGTGGACAGATACGCAGTATTTT.

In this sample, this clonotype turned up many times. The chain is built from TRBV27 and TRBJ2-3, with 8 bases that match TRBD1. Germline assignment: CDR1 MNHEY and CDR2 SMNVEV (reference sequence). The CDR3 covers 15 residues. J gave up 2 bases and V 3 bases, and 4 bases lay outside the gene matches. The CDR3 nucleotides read TGTGCCAGCAGTTTCGCGACAGGGGTCACAGATACGCAGTATTTT. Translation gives CASSFATGVTDTQYF.

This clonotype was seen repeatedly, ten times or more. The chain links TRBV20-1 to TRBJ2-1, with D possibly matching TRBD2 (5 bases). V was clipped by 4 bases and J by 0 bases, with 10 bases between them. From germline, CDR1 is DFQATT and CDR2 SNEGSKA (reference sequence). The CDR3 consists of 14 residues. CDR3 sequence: CSAIWRSSYNEQFF. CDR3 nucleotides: TGCAGTGCTATTTGGAGGAGCTCCTACAATGAGCAGTTCTTC.

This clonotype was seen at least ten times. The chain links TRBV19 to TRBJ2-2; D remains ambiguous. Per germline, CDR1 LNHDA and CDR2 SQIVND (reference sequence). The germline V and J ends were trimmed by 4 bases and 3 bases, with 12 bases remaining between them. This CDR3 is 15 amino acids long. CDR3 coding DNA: TGTGCCAGTAGTACATTGACGACCCACACCGGGGAGCTGTTTTTT. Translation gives CASSTLTTHTGELFF.

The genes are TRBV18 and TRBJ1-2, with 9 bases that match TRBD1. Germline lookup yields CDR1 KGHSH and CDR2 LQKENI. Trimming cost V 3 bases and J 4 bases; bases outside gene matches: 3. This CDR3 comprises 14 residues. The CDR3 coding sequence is TGTGCCAGCTCACCGGGACAGGGTGGCTATGGCTACACCTTC. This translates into CASSPGQGGYGYTF.

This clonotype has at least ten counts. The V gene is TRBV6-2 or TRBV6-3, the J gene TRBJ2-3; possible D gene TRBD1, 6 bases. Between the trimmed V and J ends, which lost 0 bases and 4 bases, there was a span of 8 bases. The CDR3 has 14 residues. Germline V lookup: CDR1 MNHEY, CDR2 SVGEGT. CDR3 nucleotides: TGTGCCAGCAGTTACTCGGGACACTCAGATACGCAGTATTTT. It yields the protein CASSYSGHSDTQYF.

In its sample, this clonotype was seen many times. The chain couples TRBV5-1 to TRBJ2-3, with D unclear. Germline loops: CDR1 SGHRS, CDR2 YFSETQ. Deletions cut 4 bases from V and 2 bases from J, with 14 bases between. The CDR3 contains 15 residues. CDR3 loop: CASSIYRANTDTQYF. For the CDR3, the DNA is TGCGCCAGCAGCATTTACCGGGCCAACACAGATACGCAGTATTTT.

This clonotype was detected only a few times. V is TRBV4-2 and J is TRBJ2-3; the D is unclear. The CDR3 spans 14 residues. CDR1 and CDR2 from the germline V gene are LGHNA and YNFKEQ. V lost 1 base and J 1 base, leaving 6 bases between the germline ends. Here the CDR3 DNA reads TGTGCCAGCAGCCAAGGACTTGGCACAGATACGCAGTATTTT. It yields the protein CASSQGLGTDTQYF.

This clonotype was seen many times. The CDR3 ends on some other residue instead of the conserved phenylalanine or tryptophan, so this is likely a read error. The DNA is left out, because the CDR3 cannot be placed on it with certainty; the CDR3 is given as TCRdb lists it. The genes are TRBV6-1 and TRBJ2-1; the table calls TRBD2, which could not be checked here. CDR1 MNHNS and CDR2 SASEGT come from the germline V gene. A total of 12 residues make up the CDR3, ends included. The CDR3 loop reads CASSEAGLVLWL.

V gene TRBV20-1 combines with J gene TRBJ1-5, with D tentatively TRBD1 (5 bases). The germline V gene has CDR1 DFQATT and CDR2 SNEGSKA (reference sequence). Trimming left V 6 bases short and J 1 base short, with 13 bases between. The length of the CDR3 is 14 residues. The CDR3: CSAEQGVSNQPQHF. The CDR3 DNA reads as TGCAGTGCCGAGCAGGGTGTGAGCAATCAGCCCCAGCATTTT.

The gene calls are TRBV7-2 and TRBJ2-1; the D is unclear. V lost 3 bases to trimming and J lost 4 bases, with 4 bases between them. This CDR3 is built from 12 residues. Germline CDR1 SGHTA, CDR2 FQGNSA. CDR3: CASSLRYNEQFF. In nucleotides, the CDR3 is TGTGCCAGCAGCTTGAGATACAATGAGCAGTTCTTC.

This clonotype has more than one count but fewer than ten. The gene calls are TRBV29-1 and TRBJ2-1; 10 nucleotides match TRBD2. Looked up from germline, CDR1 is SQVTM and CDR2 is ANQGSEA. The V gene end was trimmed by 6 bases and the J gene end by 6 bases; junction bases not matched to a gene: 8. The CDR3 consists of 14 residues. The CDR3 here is CSVRRAGGPNEQFF. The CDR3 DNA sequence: TGCAGCGTCCGGAGAGCGGGAGGGCCCAATGAGCAGTTCTTC.

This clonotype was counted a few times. The CDR3 bases are TGTGCCAGCAGCTTAGGGGCTAGCACAGATACGCAGTATTTT. It yields the protein CASSLGASTDTQYF. The rearrangement links TRBV7-2 to TRBJ2-3; no definite D call. The V and J ends lost 1 base and 0 bases respectively, with 5 bases between them. The CDR3 runs to 14 residues. Germline V gene lookup returns CDR1 SGHTA and CDR2 FQGNSA.

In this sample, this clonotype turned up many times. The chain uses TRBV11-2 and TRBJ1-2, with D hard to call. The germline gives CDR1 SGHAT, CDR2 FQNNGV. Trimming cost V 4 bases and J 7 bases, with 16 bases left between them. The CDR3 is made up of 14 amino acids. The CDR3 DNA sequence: TGTGCCAGCAGCTCCCTAATACAGCGAAGTGGCTACACCTTC. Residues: CASSSLIQRSGYTF.

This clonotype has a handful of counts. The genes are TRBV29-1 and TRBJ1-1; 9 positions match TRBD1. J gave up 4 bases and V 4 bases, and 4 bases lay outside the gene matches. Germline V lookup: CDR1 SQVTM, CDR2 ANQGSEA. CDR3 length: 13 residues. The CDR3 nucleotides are TGCAGCGTTGGGGGACAGGGACTCACTGAAGCTTTCTTT. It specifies CSVGGQGLTEAFF.

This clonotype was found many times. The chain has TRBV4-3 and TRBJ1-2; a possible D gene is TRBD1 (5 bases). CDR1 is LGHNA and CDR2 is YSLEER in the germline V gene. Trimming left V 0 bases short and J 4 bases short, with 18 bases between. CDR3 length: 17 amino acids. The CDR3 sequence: CASSQDLSHRLFYGYTF. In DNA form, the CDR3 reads TGCGCCAGCAGCCAAGATCTGTCTCACAGGCTTTTCTATGGCTACACCTTC.

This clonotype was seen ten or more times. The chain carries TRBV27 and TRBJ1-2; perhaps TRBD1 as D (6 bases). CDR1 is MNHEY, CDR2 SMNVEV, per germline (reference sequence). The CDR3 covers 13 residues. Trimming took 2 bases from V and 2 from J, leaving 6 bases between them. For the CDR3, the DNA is TGTGCCAGCAGTTTAACAGGGAACTATGGCTACACCTTC. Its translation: CASSLTGNYGYTF.

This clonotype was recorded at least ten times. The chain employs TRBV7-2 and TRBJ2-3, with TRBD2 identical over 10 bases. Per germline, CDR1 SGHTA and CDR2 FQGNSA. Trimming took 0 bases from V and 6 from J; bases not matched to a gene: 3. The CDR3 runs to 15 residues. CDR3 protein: CASSLAAGGGDTQYF. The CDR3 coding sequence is TGTGCCAGCAGCTTAGCAGCGGGAGGGGGGGATACGCAGTATTTT.

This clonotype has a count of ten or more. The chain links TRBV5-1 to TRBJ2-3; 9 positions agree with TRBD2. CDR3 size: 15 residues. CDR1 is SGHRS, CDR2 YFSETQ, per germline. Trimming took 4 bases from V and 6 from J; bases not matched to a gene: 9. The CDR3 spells CASSTRTSVGDTQYF. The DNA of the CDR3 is TGCGCCAGCAGCACGCGGACTAGCGTGGGTGATACGCAGTATTTT.

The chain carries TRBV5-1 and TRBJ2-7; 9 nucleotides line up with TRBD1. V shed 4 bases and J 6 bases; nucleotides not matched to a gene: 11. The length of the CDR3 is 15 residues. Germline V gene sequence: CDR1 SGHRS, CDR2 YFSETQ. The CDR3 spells CASSLTGQGSPEQYF. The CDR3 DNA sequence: TGCGCCAGCAGCCTGACGGGACAGGGTAGCCCCGAGCAGTACTTC.

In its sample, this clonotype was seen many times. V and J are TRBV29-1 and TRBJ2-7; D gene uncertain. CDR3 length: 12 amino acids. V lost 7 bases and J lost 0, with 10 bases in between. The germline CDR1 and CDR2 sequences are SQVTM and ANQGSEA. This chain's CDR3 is CSASGRSYEQYF. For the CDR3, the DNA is TGCAGCGCGTCCGGTCGCTCCTACGAGCAGTACTTC.

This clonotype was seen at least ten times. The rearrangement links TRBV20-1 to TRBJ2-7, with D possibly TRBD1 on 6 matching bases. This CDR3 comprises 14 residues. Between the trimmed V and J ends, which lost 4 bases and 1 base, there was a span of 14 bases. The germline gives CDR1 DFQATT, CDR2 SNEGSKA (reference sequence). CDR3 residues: CSANHGTTSYEQYF. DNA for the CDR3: TGCAGTGCTAATCACGGGACAACTTCCTACGAGCAGTACTTC.

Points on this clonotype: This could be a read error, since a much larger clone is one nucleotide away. In DNA, the CDR3 is TGCAGCGTGCAGGACAGTGGTAATCATGAGCAGTTCTTC. Translated: CSVQDSGNHEQFF. This chain links TRBV29-1 with TRBJ2-1, with D possibly matching TRBD1 (6 bases). CDR3 length: 13 amino acids. Trimming removed 6 bases from V and 8 bases from J, with 17 bases in between. In germline, CDR1 is SQVTM, CDR2 ANQGSEA.

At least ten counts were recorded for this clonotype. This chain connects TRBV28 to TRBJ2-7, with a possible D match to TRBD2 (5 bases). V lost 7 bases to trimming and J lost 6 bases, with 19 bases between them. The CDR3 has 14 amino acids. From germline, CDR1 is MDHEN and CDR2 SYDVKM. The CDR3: CASKLGTPGTEQYF. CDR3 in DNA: TGTGCCAGCAAGTTGGGAACCCCGGGAACCGAGCAGTACTTC.

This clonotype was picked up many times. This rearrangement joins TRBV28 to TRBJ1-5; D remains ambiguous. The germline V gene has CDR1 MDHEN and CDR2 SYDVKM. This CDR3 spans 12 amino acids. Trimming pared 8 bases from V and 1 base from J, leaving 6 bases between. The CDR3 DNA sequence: TGTGCCAGCGGTGAAAGCAATCAGCCCCAGCATTTT. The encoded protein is CASGESNQPQHF.

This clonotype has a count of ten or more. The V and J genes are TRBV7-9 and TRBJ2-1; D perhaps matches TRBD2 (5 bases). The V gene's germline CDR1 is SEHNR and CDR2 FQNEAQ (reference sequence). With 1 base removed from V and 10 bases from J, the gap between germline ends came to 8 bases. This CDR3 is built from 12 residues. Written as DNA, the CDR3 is TGTGCCAGCAGCTTAGTTCCGGGGGAGCAGTTCTTC. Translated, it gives CASSLVPGEQFF.

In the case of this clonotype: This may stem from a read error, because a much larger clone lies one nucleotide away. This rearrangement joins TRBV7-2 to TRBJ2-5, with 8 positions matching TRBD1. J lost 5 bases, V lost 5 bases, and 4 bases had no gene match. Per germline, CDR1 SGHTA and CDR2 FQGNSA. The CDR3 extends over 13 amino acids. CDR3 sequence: CASSMDRDETQYF. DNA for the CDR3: TGTGCCAGCAGCATGGACAGGGATGAGACCCAGTACTTC.

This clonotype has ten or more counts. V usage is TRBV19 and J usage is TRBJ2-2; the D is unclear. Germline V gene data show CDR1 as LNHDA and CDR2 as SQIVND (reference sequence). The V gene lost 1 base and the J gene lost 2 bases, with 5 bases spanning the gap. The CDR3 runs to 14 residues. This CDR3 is CASSIASNTGELFF. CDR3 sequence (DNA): TGTGCCAGTAGTATAGCCAGCAACACCGGGGAGCTGTTTTTT. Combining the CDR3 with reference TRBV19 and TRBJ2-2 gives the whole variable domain DGGITQSPKYLFRKEGQNVTLSCEQNLNHDAMYWYRQDPGQGLRLIYYSQIVNDFQKGDIAEGYSVSREKKESFPLTVTSAQKNPTAFYLCASSIASNTGELFFGEGSRLTVL.